This T cell receptor beta chain originates from a study of sequential checkpoint blockade in melanoma (dated by TCRdb to between 2017 and 2020). As for the study more broadly: In a 1:1 randomization, patients received either first-line nivolumab then ipilimumab (arm A) or ipilimumab then nivolumab (arm B). Maintenance nivolumab came after each of the two trial sequences. The full study reports these points: The model for predicting response that combines TCR metrics with mutation burden needs to be validated in larger, independent patient cohorts.

The CDR3 runs 17 residues from the cysteine to the phenylalanine. Just the 51-base CDR3 DNA is kept, in frame starting at base 1. CDR1 and CDR2 (SGHVS, FNYEAQ) derive from the germline V gene. Trimming removed 5 bases from V and 0 bases from J; the gene matches leave 9 bases unexplained. This specimen's treatment or condition label, interpreted: randomized to nivolumab then ipilimumab (arm A) or the reverse (arm B). None of the trial patients had been given prior DNA-damaging chemotherapy. Live CD3+CD8+ cells negative for CD19 and CD56 were sorted from thawed PBMCs on a FACS Aria II flow cytometer. Samples came from patients with melanoma in CheckMate 064, a randomized, open-label phase II trial of sequential checkpoint blockade. Peripheral blood mononuclear cells were collected by leukapheresis, purified using Ficoll-Paque, and frozen in human serum containing about 10% DMSO. Immediately after sorting, the purity of the sorted blood CD3+CD8+ cells was confirmed to be >98%, and DNA was then extracted.

In its sample, this clone was seen once. This clone's antigen is unknown. Per-base qualities were not stored, and no clone one base away is much larger. The immunoSEQ Assay was used to immunosequence TCRbeta CDR3 regions from genomic DNA. Before high-throughput sequencing, genomic DNA was amplified using bias-controlled multiplex PCR. In the original analysis: To quantify the absolute abundance of each unique TCRbeta CDR3 region, the sequences were collapsed and filtered. Clonality, defined as 1 minus Pielou's evenness, was calculated using productive rearrangements only. A previously published method was used to identify clones whose frequencies were significantly greater in on-treatment samples than in baseline samples. In TCRdb, the immuneACCESS table is reduced to in-frame sequences with V and J assigned. These tables do not hold every clone; where another copy was compared, an unresolved V gene accounts for under half, and the others remain unexplained. V and J calls and clone size follow that table, whereas D and trimming were derived from the DNA. This sample gives approximately 11,000 clones in total; roughly 80% of them show up just once. 9% to 14% of the sample goes to the ten largest clones.

The chain links TRBV7-6 with TRBJ2-2, with 7 bases in between that match TRBD2. The sample in question was CD8+ T cells sorted from blood (inferred from file names), obtained from a patient given nivolumab and ipilimumab in sequence. This TCR derives from a human donor with melanoma. The CDR3 is CASSLFPSGANTGELFF. DNA sequence: TGTGCCAGCAGCCTATTCCCCAGCGGGGCGAACACCGGGGAGCTGTTTTTT.